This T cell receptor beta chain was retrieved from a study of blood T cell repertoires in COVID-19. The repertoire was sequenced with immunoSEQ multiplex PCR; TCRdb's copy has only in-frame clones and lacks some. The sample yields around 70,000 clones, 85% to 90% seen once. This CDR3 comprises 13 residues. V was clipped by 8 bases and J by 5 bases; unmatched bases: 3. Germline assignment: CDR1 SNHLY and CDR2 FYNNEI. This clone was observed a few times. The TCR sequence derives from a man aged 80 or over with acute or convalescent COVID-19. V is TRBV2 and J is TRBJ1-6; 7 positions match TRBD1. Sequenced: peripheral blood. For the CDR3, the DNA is TGTGCCAGCGCCGGACAGGATAATTCACCCCTCCACTTT. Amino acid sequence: CASAGQDNSPLHF.